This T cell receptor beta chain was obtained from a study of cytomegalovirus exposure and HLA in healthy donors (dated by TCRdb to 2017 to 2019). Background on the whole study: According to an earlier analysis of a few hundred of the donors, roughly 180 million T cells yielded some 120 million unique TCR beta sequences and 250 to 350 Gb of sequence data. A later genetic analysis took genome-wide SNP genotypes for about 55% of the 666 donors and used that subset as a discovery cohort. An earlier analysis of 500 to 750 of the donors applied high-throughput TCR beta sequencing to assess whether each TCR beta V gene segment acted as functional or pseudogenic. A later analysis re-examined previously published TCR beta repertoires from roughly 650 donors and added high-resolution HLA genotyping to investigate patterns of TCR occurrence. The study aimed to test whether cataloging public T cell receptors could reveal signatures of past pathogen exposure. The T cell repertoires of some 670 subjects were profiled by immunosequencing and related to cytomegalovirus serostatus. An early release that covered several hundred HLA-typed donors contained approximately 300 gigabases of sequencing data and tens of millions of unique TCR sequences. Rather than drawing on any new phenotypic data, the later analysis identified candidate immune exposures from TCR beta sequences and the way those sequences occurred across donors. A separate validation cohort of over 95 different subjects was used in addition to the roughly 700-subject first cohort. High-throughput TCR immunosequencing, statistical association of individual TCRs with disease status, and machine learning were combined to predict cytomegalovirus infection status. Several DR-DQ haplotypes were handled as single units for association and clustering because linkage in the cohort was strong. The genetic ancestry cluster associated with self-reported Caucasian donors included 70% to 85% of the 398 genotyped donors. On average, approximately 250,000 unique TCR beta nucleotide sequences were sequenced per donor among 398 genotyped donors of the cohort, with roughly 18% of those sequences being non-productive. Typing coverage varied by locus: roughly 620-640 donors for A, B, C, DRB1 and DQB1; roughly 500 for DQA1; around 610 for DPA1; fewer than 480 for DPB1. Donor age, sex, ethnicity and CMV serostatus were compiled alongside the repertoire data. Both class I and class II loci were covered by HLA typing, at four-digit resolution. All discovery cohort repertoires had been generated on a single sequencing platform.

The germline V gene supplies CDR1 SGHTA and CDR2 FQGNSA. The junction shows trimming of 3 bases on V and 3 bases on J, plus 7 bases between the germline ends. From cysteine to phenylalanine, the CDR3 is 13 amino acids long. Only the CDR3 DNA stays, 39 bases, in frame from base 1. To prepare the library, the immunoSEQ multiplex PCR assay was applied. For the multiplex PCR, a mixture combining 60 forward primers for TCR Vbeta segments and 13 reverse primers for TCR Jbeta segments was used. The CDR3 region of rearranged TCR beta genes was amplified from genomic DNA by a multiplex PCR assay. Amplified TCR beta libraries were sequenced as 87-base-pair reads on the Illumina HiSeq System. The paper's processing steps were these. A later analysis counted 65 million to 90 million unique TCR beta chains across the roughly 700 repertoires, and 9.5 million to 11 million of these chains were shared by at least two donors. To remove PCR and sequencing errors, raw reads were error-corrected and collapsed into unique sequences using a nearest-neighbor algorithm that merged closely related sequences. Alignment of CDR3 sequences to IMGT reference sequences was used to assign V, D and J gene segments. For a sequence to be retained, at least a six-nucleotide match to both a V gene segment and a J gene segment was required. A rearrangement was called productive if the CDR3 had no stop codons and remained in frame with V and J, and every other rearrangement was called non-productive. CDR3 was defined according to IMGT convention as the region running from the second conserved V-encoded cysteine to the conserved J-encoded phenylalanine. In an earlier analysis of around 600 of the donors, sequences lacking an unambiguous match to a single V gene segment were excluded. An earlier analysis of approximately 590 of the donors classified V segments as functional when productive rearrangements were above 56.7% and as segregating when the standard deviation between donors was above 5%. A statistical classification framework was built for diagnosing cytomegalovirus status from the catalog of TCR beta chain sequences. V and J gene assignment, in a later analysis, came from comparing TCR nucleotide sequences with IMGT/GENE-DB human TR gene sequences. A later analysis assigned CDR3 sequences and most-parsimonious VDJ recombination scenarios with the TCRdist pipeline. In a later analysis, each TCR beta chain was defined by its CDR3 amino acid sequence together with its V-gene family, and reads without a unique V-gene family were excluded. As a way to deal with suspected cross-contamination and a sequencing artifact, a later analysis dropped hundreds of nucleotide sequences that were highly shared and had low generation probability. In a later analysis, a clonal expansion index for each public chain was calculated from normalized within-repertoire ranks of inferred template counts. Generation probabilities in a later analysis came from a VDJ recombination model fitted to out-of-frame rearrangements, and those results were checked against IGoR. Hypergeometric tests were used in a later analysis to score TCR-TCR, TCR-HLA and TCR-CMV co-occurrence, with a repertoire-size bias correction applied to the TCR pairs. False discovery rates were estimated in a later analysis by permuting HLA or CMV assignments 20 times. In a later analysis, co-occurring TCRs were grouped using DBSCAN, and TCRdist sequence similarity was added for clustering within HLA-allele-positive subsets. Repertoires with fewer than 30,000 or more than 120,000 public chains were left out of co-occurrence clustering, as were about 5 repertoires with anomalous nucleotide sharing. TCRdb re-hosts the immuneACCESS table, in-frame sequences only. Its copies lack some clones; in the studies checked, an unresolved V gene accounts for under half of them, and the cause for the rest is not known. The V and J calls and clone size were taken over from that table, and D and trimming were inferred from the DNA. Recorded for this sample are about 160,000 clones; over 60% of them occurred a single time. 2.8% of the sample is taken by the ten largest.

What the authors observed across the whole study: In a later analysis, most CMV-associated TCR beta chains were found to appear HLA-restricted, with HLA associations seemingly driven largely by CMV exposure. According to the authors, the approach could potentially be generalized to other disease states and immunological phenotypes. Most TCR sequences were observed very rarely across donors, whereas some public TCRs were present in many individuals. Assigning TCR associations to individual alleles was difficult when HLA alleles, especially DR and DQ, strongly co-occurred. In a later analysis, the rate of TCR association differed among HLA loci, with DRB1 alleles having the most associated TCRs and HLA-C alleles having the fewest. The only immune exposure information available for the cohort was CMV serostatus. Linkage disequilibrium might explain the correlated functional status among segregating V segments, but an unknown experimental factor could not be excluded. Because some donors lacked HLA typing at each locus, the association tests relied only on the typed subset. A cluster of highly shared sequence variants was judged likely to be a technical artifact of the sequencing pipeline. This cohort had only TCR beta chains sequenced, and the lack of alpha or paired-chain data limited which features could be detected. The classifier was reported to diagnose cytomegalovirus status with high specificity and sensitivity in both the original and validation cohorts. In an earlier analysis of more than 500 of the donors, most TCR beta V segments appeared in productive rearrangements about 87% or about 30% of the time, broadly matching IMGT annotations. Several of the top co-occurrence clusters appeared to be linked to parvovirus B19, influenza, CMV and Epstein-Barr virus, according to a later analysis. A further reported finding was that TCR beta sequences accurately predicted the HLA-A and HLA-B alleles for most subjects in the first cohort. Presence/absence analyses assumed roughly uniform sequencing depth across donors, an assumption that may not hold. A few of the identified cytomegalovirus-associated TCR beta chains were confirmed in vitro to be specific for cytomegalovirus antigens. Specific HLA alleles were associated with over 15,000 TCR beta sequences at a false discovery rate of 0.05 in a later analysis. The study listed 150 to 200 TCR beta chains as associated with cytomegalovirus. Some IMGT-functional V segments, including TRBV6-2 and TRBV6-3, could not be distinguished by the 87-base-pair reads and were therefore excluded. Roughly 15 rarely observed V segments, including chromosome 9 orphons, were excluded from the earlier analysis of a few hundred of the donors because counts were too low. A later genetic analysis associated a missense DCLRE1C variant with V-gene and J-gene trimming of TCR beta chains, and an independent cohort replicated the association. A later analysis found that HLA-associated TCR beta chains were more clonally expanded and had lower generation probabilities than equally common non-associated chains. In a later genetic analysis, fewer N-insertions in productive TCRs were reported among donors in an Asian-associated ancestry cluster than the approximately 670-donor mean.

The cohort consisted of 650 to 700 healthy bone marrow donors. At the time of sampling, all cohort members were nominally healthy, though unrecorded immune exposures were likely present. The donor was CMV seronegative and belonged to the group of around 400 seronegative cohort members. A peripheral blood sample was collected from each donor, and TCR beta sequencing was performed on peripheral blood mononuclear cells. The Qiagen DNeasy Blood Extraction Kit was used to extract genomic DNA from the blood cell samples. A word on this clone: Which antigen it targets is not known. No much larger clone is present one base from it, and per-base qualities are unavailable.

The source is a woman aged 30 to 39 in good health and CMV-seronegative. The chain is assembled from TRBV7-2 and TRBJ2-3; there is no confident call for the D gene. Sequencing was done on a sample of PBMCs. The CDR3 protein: CASSFPVTDTQYF. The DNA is TGTGCCAGCAGCTTTCCGGTAACAGATACGCAGTATTTT.